This T cell receptor (beta chain) was observed in a study of OX40 agonist ivuxolimab in advanced cancers. Study-level information: Partial responses occurred in Three dose-escalation patients, one with hepatocellular carcinoma and two with cutaneous melanoma.

Assay: immunoSEQ multiplex PCR; the TCRdb copy retains only in-frame clones and omits some. The data hold some 80,000 clones, with around 86% observed a single time. As to this clone: Its antigen is unidentified.

Findings and caveats of the study: Patients with a partial response at 0.1-3.0 mg/kg had among the lowest clonal expansion.

Blood got drawn at baseline, again on cycle 4 day 1, and then on cycle 7 day 1. This TCR came from an adult with an advanced solid tumor such as melanoma, head and neck, liver or kidney cancer. Specimen: CD4+ or CD8+ T cells sorted from blood, collected in a trial of the OX40 agonist ivuxolimab.

The CDR3 DNA reads as TGTGCCAGCAGACAGGGTAACGGCTACACCTTC. Translation gives CASRQGNGYTF. The chain carries TRBV6-5 and TRBJ1-2, with D maybe TRBD1 (6 bases). Trimming took 6 bases from V and 8 from J, leaving 10 bases between them. Germline V gene data show CDR1 as MNHEY and CDR2 as SVGAGI. This CDR3 has 11 residues.